The 7 T cell receptor beta chains listed next were all sequenced from one sample in a study of Graves' ophthalmopathy and Graves' hyperthyroidism. As the template, RNA transcripts were used to amplify TCR beta CDR3 regions. An opening RT-PCR round employed HTBI primers and preceded a second-round multiplex PCR. MiXCR, applied by TCRdb to the multiplex PCR reads, yields one record per CDR3 protein. The sample consists of 150,000 to 200,000 distinct CDR3 sequences, around 40% of them appearing once. Sequencing used peripheral blood. Receptors were obtained from a man in his thirties or forties with Graves' ophthalmopathy.

The CDR3, as DNA: TGTGCCAGCAGTCGGGGGCAGTCTCCGGGTCAGCCCCAGCATTTT. This gives the protein CASSRGQSPGQPQHF. This sequence joins TRBV12-3 or TRBV12-4 and TRBJ1-5; maybe TRBD1 (6 bases). This CDR3 has 15 amino acids. Trimming took off 5 bases at V and 6 bases at J, with 17 bases between the two ends.

There are many counts of this clonotype. V and J are TRBV6-1 and TRBJ1-1; D call uncertain. Germline CDR1 reads MNHNS; CDR2 reads SASEGT. The ends were cut back, 8 bases at V and 0 bases at J, with 10 bases in the middle. This CDR3 has 13 amino acids. The CDR3 nucleotides read TGTGCCAGCTCCCCCGCTTTGAACACTGAAGCTTTCTTT. This translates into CASSPALNTEAFF.

In its sample, this clonotype was seen many times. CDR3 in DNA: TGTGCCAGCAGTCCGACGGGAGGGGCCTATGGCTACACCTTC. Its protein is CASSPTGGAYGYTF. The chain links TRBV6-5 to TRBJ1-2; D may be TRBD1 (5 bases). CDR1 and CDR2 (germline): MNHEY, SVGAGI. The CDR3 contains 14 residues. Trimming stripped 5 bases from V and 4 bases from J, with 14 bases between.

This clonotype was detected ten times or more. This chain connects TRBV18 to TRBJ1-3; D is ambiguous. V was cut by 2 bases and J by 5 bases, with 7 bases left in between. Germline V CDR1 and CDR2: KGHSH, LQKENI. The length of the CDR3 is 13 residues. The CDR3 DNA reads as TGTGCCAGCTCACCAGGGCCGAGAAACACCATATATTTT. Protein: CASSPGPRNTIYF. Drawing the rest from reference TRBV18 and TRBJ1-3, the complete variable domain is NAGVMQNPRHLVRRRGQEARLRCSPMKGHSHVYWYRQLPEEGLKFMVYLQKENIIDESGMPKERFSAEFPKEGPSILRIQQVVRGDSAAYFCASSPGPRNTIYFGEGSWLTVV.

The J gene is TRBJ2-7, the V gene TRBV28; no definite D call. Germline V CDR1 and CDR2: MDHEN, SYDVKM. Trimming took off 1 base at V and 0 bases at J, with 13 bases between the two ends. This CDR3 comprises 16 residues. The CDR3: CASSLYLGSSSYEQYF. As DNA, the CDR3 is TGTGCCAGCAGTTTATATCTTGGCAGCAGCTCCTACGAGCAGTACTTC.

The chain employs TRBV7-2 and TRBJ2-5; TRBD2 is a possible D gene (6 bases). The CDR3 is 13 residues long. Trimming shortened V by 2 bases and J by 7 bases, and 11 bases separated the two germline ends. Germline CDR1 reads SGHTA; CDR2 reads FQGNSA. The CDR3: CASSLKRGRTQYF. The CDR3 DNA reads as TGTGCCAGCAGCTTAAAACGGGGGAGGACCCAGTACTTC.

This clonotype has ten or more counts. V usage is TRBV12-3 or TRBV12-4 and J usage is TRBJ2-7; perhaps TRBD1 as D (6 bases). V lost 5 bases and J 7 bases, leaving 18 bases between the germline ends. This CDR3 has 14 amino acids. The CDR3 bases are TGTGCCAGCAGTAACCTTGGGGGCTGGGGAGAGCAGTACTTC. It codes for CASSNLGGWGEQYF.